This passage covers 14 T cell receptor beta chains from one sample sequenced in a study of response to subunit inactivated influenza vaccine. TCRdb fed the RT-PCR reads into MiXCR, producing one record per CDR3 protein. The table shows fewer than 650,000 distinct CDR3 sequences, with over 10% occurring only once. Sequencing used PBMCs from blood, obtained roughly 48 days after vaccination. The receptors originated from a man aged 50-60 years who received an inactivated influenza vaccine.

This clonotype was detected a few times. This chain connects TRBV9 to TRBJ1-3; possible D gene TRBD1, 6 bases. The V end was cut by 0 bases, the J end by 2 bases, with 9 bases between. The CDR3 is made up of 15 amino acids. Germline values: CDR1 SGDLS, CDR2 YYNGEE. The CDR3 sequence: CASSVGGGTGNTIYF. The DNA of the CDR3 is TGTGCCAGCAGCGTAGGAGGGGGTACTGGAAACACCATATATTTT.

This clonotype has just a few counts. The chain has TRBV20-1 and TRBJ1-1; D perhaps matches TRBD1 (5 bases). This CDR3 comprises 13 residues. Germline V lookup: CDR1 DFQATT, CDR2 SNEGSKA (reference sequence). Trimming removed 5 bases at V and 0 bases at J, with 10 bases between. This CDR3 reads CSAGRGMNTEAFF. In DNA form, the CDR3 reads TGCAGTGCTGGACGGGGGATGAACACTGAAGCTTTCTTT.

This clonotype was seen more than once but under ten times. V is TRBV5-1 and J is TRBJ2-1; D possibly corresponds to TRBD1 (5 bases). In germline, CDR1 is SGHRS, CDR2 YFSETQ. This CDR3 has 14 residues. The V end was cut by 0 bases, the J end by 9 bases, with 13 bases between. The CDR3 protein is CASSLERQSSEQFF. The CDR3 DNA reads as TGCGCCAGCAGCTTGGAACGACAGAGCAGTGAGCAGTTCTTC.

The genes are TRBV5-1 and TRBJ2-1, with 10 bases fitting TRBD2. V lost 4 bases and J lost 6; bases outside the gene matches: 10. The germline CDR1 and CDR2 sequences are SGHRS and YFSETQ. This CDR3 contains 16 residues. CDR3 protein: CASSEWGLAGANEQFF. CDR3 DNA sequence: TGCGCCAGCAGCGAGTGGGGTCTAGCGGGGGCCAATGAGCAGTTCTTC.

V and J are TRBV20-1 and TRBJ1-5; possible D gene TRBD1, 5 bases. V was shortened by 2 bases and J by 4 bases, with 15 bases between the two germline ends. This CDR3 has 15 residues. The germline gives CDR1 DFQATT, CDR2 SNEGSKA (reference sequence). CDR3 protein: CSARPFRGLNQPQHF. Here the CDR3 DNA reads TGCAGTGCTAGACCCTTCCGGGGCCTAAATCAGCCCCAGCATTTT.

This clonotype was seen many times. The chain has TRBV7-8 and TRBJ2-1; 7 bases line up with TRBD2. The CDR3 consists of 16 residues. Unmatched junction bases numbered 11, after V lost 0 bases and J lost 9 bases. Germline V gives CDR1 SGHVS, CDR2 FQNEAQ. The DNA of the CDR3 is TGTGCCAGCAGCTTAGCGGGGACTACCGGGGGGAGTGAGCAGTTCTTC. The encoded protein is CASSLAGTTGGSEQFF.

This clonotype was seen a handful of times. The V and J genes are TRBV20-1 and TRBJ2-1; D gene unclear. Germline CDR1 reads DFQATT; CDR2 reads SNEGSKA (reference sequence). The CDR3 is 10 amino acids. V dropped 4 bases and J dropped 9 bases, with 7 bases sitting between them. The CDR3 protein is CSATDGEQFF. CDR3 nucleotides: TGCAGTGCTACCGATGGTGAGCAGTTCTTC.

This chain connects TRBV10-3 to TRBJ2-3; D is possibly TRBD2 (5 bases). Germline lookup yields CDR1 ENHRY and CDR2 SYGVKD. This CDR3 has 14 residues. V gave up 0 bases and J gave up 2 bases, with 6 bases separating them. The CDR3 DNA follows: TGTGCCATCAGTGAGTCGCGGGTCACAGATACGCAGTATTTT. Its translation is CAISESRVTDTQYF.

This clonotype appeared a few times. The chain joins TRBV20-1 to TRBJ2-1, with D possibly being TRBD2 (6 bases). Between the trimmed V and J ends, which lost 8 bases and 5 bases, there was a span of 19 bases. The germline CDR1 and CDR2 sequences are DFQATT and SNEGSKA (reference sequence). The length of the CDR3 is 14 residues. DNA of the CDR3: TGCAGTCGAGGAGGGCCGATATTGGACAATGAGCAGTTCTTC. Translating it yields CSRGGPILDNEQFF.

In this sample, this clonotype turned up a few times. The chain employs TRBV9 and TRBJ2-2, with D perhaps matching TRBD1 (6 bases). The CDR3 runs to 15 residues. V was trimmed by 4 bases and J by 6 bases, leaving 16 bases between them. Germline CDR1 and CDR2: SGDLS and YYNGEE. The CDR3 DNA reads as TGTGCCAGCAGCTTCAGGGGCTGGGGCGCCGGGGAGCTGTTTTTT. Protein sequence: CASSFRGWGAGELFF.

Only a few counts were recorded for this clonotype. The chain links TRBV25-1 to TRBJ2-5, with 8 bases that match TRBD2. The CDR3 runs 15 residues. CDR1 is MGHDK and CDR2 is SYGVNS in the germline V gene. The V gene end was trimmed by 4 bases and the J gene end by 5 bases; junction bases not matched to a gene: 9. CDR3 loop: CASSGTWTSRETQYF. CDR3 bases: TGTGCCAGCAGTGGGACATGGACTAGCCGGGAGACCCAGTACTTC.

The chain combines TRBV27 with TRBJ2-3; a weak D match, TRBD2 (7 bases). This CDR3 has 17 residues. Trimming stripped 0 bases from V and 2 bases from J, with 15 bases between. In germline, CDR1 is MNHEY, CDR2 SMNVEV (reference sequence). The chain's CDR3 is CASSLSRGPYSTDTQYF. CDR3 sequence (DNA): TGTGCCAGCAGTTTATCGCGGGGGCCGTATTCCACAGATACGCAGTATTTT.

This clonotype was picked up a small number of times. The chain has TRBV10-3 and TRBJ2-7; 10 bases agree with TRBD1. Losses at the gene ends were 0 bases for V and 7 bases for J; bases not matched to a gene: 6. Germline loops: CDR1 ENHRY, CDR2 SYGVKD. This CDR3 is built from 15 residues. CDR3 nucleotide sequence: TGTGCCATCAGTGAGTCCAGGACAGGGGGTCGAGAGCAGTACTTC. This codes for CAISESRTGGREQYF.

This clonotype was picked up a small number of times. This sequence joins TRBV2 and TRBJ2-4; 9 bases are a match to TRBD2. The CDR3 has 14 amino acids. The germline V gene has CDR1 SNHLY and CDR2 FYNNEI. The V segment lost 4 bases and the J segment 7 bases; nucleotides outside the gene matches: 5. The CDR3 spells CASSASGRRNIQYF. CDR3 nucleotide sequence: TGTGCCAGCAGTGCGAGCGGGAGGAGGAACATTCAGTACTTC.